Below are 24 T cell receptor beta chains sequenced from a single sample in a study of HIV-infected patients and healthy controls. Antiretroviral therapy had run roughly three months, about 14 weeks, before follow-up blood collection. No cell fractionation was done, so the repertoire covers all unsorted peripheral blood T cells. cDNA was made from approximately 0.55 ug RNA using alpha and beta constant primers. Using multiplexing indices, alpha and beta chain libraries were generated apart by chain-specific third strand synthesis. TCRdb re-called the 5' RACE reads with MiXCR, one entry per CDR3 protein. The table records some 8,900 distinct CDR3 sequences, 8.4% of them present only once. Sequences were derived from blood, sampled during antiretroviral therapy. These receptor sequences come from an adult with HIV infection.

By share, this clonotype counts as medium-sized. The rearrangement links TRBV6-6 to TRBJ2-2; 12 bases fit TRBD2. This CDR3 spans 16 amino acids. Germline loops: CDR1 MNHNY, CDR2 SVGAGI (reference sequence). Unmatched junction bases numbered 5, after V lost 8 bases and J lost 1 base. CDR3 DNA: TGTGCCAGCTACCTAGCGGGGGGGCAGAACACCGGGGAGCTGTTTTTT. It translates to CASYLAGGQNTGELFF.

In its sample, this clonotype ranks as medium-sized. The chain employs TRBV7-9 and TRBJ2-7; D unclear. Germline V CDR1 and CDR2: SEHNR, FQNEAQ (reference sequence). CDR3 size: 13 residues. The V gene lost 1 base and the J gene lost 3 bases, with 7 bases spanning the gap. CDR3 sequence reads: CASSLDPLYEQYF. CDR3 DNA sequence: TGTGCCAGCAGCTTAGACCCTCTCTACGAGCAGTACTTC.

By share of the sample, this clonotype is medium-sized. The V and J genes are TRBV27 and TRBJ2-3; no definite D call. With 6 bases removed from V and 4 bases from J, the gap between germline ends came to 11 bases. The CDR3 has 13 residues. Germline assignment: CDR1 MNHEY and CDR2 SMNVEV (reference sequence). The CDR3 spells CASRMGMPDTQYF. As DNA, the CDR3 is TGTGCCAGCAGAATGGGGATGCCAGATACGCAGTATTTT.

As regards this clonotype: A much larger clone differs by one base, so this may be a read error. V and J are TRBV20-1 and TRBJ2-7; D possibly matches TRBD1 or TRBD2 (7 bases each). The CDR3 contains 15 residues. Looked up from germline, CDR1 is DFQATT and CDR2 is SNEGSKA (reference sequence). CDR3 protein: CSAREQGRDSYEQCF. CDR3 bases: TGCAGTGCTAGAGAACAGGGGAGGGACTCCTACGAGCAGTGCTTC.

By sample fraction, this clonotype is medium-sized (0.01 to 0.1%). This chain links TRBV6-6 with TRBJ2-3; no reliable D call. The CDR3 loop spans 12 amino acids. V dropped 7 bases and J dropped 6 bases, with 11 bases sitting between them. Germline V CDR1 and CDR2: MNHNY, SVGAGI (reference sequence). The CDR3 nucleotides are TGTGCCAGCACCCACCGCCTCGATACGCAGTATTTT. Translated: CASTHRLDTQYF.

This clonotype is labeled as medium-sized. The chain uses TRBV3-1 and TRBJ2-5, with 10 bases fitting TRBD2. Germline CDR1 is LGHDT and CDR2 is YNNKEL (reference sequence). V dropped 2 bases and J dropped 1; count of bases not matched to a gene: 13. CDR3 length equals 19 residues. CDR3 loop: CASSQRSSGSAKFQETQYF. For the CDR3, the DNA is TGTGCCAGCAGCCAAAGGTCTAGCGGGAGTGCGAAATTCCAAGAGACCCAGTACTTC.

By share, this clonotype counts as medium-sized. This rearrangement joins TRBV28 to TRBJ1-1, with D unresolved. CDR3 length equals 13 residues. Germline CDR1 is MDHEN and CDR2 is SYDVKM. The ends were cut back, 7 bases at V and 1 base at J, with 10 bases in the middle. CDR3 in amino acids: CASKSSGNTEAFF. Written as DNA, the CDR3 is TGTGCCAGCAAAAGTTCAGGGAACACTGAAGCTTTCTTT. The full variable domain, rest sourced from reference TRBV28 and TRBJ1-1, is DVKVTQSSRYLVKRTGEKVFLECVQDMDHENMFWYRQDPGLGLRLIYFSYDVKMKEKGDIPEGYSVSREKKERFSLILESASTNQTSMYLCASKSSGNTEAFFGQGTRLTVV.

By its share, this clonotype is medium-sized. The gene calls are TRBV20-1 and TRBJ2-5; D possibly corresponds to TRBD2 (5 bases). Germline-derived CDR1 and CDR2 are DFQATT and SNEGSKA (reference sequence). The CDR3 has 12 amino acids. V was trimmed by 3 bases and J by 5 bases, leaving 10 bases between them. The CDR3 nucleotides are TGCAGTGCTAGTCCCGGCGGGGAGACCCAGTACTTC. Translating gives CSASPGGETQYF.

At least ten counts were recorded for this clonotype. The gene calls are TRBV6-2 or TRBV6-3 and TRBJ2-2; D is undetermined. There are 11 residues in the CDR3. The V end lost 5 bases, the J end lost 4 bases, and 2 bases lay between the germline ends. Per the germline V gene, CDR1 is MNHEY and CDR2 is SVGEGT. The CDR3 reads CASSLTGELFF. The CDR3 DNA is TGTGCCAGCAGTCTCACCGGGGAGCTGTTTTTT.

Judged by abundance, this clonotype is medium-sized. This chain connects TRBV14 to TRBJ1-1; D remains ambiguous. The CDR3 runs 15 residues. CDR1 is SGHDN, CDR2 FVKESK, per germline. V gave up 1 base and J gave up 1 base, with 10 bases separating them. The DNA for the CDR3 is TGTGCCAGCAGCCAAGGATCTGGAGGGAACACTGAAGCTTTCTTT. Its protein is CASSQGSGGNTEAFF.

This clonotype is labeled medium-sized. In DNA, the CDR3 is TGCGCCAGCAGCCAGGGACTAGCGGGAAAGGGGGAGCAGTTCTTC. Translating gives CASSQGLAGKGEQFF. This sequence joins TRBV4-1 and TRBJ2-1; 13 bases are shared with TRBD2. CDR3 size: 15 residues. V shed 3 bases and J 10 bases; nucleotides not matched to a gene: 6. Germline lookup yields CDR1 MGHRA and CDR2 YSYEKL.

This clonotype was counted between two and nine times. V usage is TRBV11-2 and J usage is TRBJ2-3; tentative D call: TRBD2 (5 bases). CDR1 is SGHAT and CDR2 is FQNNGV in the germline V gene. V lost 2 bases, J lost 7 bases, and 7 bases lay in between. The CDR3 has 12 residues. The CDR3 sequence is CASSLTSYTQYF. Here the CDR3 DNA reads TGTGCCAGCAGCTTAACTAGTTATACGCAGTATTTT.

In its sample, this clonotype ranks as medium-sized. The chain recombines TRBV2 with TRBJ1-1; D call uncertain. In germline, CDR1 is SNHLY, CDR2 FYNNEI. The CDR3 extends over 11 amino acids. The V end lost 8 bases, the J end lost 5 bases, and 9 bases lay between the germline ends. This CDR3 reads CASLGFTEAFF. In DNA, the CDR3 is TGTGCCAGCCTGGGCTTTACTGAAGCTTTCTTT.

This clonotype has at least ten counts. The chain is built from TRBV5-4 and TRBJ2-7; D perhaps matches TRBD2 (5 bases). Germline V gives CDR1 SGHNT, CDR2 YYREEE (reference sequence). This CDR3 has 14 amino acids. Trimming stripped 1 base from V and 2 bases from J, with 10 bases between. The chain's CDR3 is CASSLSGRPYEQYF. DNA of the CDR3: TGTGCCAGCAGCTTGAGCGGCCGCCCCTACGAGCAGTACTTC.

At least ten counts were recorded for this clonotype. The chain links TRBV6-4 to TRBJ2-1, with 7 bases identical to TRBD2. With V trimmed by 3 bases and J by 7 bases, 3 bases remained unmatched. The germline V gene has CDR1 MRHNA and CDR2 SNTAGT. The CDR3 spans 13 residues. CDR3 coding DNA: TGTGCCAGCAGTGAGCGGGAGAGGAATGAGCAGTTCTTC. Its protein is CASSERERNEQFF.

This clonotype was detected ten times or more. V usage is TRBV6-6 and J usage is TRBJ2-1; D unresolved. V lost 5 bases and J 0 bases, leaving 8 bases between the germline ends. CDR3 length equals 14 residues. The germline V gene encodes CDR1 MNHNY and CDR2 SVGAGI (reference sequence). CDR3: CASSRGASYNEQFF. DNA of the CDR3: TGTGCCAGCAGTCGCGGAGCCTCCTACAATGAGCAGTTCTTC.

In its sample, this clonotype is medium-sized. The J gene is TRBJ1-2, the V gene TRBV20-1; D call uncertain. The V gene lost 6 bases and the J gene lost 0 bases, with 20 bases spanning the gap. The CDR3 consists of 16 residues. Germline assignment: CDR1 DFQATT and CDR2 SNEGSKA (reference sequence). The CDR3 sequence: CSAPKERAQANYGYTF. In nucleotides, the CDR3 is TGCAGTGCCCCCAAGGAGAGAGCCCAGGCTAACTATGGCTACACCTTC.

This chain uses TRBV28 with TRBJ2-7; D tentatively reads TRBD1 or TRBD2 (5 bases each). CDR1 and CDR2 (germline): MDHEN, SYDVKM. Trimming took off 3 bases at V and 4 bases at J, with 16 bases between the two ends. The CDR3 is 15 residues long. The DNA for the CDR3 is TGTGCCAGCAGTTTCTTCGGGGCGGCGGAGTACGAGCAGTACTTC. This sequence encodes CASSFFGAAEYEQYF.

Many counts were recorded for this clonotype. This sequence joins TRBV5-1 and TRBJ2-3, with D maybe TRBD2 (5 bases). The V gene lost 5 bases and the J gene lost 1 base, with 11 bases spanning the gap. CDR1 and CDR2 from the germline V gene are SGHRS and YFSETQ. CDR3 length equals 14 residues. In DNA, the CDR3 is TGCGCCAGCAGGGACTGGGGAGGCACAGATACGCAGTATTTT. It codes for CASRDWGGTDTQYF.

This clonotype has at least ten counts. J is TRBJ2-2 and V is TRBV11-2; 8 bases fit TRBD2. V trimming: 2 bases; J trimming: 2 bases; junction bases outside the gene matches: 4. The CDR3 covers 16 residues. Germline CDR1 reads SGHAT; CDR2 reads FQNNGV. Here the CDR3 reads CASSLRLALNTGELFF. The CDR3 region has the DNA TGTGCCAGCAGCTTAAGACTAGCGCTAAACACCGGGGAGCTGTTTTTT.

This clonotype qualifies as medium-sized. The J gene is TRBJ2-5, the V gene TRBV24-1, with TRBD2 matching over 12 bases. Trimming cost V 4 bases and J 5 bases; bases outside gene matches: 13. The CDR3 is 18 residues long. The germline gives CDR1 KGHDR, CDR2 SFDVKD. CDR3 nucleotide sequence: TGTGCCACCAGTGACCCACGACTAGCGGGAGACTACAGGGAGACCCAGTACTTC. As protein: CATSDPRLAGDYRETQYF.

Ten or more counts support this clonotype. The V call is TRBV12-3 or TRBV12-4, the J call TRBJ2-3; a weak D match, TRBD2 (6 bases). The ends were cut back, 5 bases at V and 0 bases at J, with 12 bases in the middle. The CDR3 has 15 amino acids. This CDR3 reads CASSPGGSSTDTQYF. The CDR3 nucleotides read TGTGCCAGCAGTCCCGGGGGTTCGAGCACAGATACGCAGTATTTT.

In its sample, this clonotype was seen many times. The chain combines TRBV5-4 with TRBJ1-1; D possibly corresponds to TRBD1 (5 bases). The length of the CDR3 is 14 residues. V was cut by 4 bases and J by 3 bases, with 13 bases left in between. Germline V gene lookup returns CDR1 SGHNT and CDR2 YYREEE (reference sequence). CDR3: CASSPERGDTEAFF. The DNA of the CDR3 is TGTGCCAGCAGCCCGGAGAGGGGCGACACTGAAGCTTTCTTT. Full variable domain (missing parts from reference TRBV5-4 and TRBJ1-1): ETGVTQSPTHLIKTRGQQVTLRCSSQSGHNTVSWYQQALGQGPQFIFQYYREEENGRGNFPPRFSGLQFPNYSSELNVNALELDDSALYLCASSPERGDTEAFFGQGTRLTVV.

This clonotype was counted ten times or more. The chain employs TRBV14 and TRBJ2-7; D perhaps matches TRBD2 (7 bases). Trimming pared 0 bases from V and 4 bases from J, leaving 13 bases between. Germline assignment: CDR1 SGHDN and CDR2 FVKESK. This CDR3 is built from 15 residues. CDR3 DNA sequence: TGTGCCAGCAGCCAAGATCGGGGGGCAGAATACGAGCAGTACTTC. Its translation is CASSQDRGAEYEQYF.